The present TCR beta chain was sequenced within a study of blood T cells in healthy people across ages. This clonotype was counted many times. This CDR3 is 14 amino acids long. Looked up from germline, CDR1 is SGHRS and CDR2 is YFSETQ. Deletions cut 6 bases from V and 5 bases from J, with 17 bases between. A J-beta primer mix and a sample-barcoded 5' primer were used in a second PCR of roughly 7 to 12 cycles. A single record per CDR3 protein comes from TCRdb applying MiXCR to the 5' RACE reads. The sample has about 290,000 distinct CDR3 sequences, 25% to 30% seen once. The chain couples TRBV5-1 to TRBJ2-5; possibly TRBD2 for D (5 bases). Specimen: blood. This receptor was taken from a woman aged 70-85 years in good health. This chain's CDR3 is CASTWRSIGETQYF. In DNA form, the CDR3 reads TGCGCCAGCACCTGGAGGAGTATAGGGGAGACCCAGTACTTC.